Here is one TCR beta chain with its context. Its specificity is not known. Researchers ran the PCR with 60 Vbeta and 13 Jbeta primers. Clones were read by immunoSEQ multiplex PCR, and TCRdb kept only the in-frame ones, dropping some. The data hold over 100,000 clones, with roughly 73% observed a single time. The junction had 9 bases not matched to a gene; V was cut back by 6 bases and J by 6 bases. CDR1 and CDR2 from the germline V gene are SEHNR and FQNEAQ (reference sequence). The CDR3 covers 15 residues. This entry belongs to a study of cytomegalovirus exposure and HLA in healthy donors. Study outcomes and limitations: DRB1 showed the most TCR associations and HLA-C the fewest in a later analysis, as rates varied by HLA locus.

Every donor was a healthy person donating bone marrow. The V gene is TRBV7-9, the J gene TRBJ2-1, with 9 bases lining up with TRBD1. The sequencing sample was made of PBMCs. This receptor was obtained from a male donor in good health and CMV-seronegative. Here the CDR3 DNA reads TGTGCCAGCAGACCCGGGACAGGGCCACGCAATGAGCAGTTCTTC. Translation: CASRPGTGPRNEQFF.